This T cell receptor beta chain was captured by sequencing in a study of shared clonotypes between healthy human individuals. The wider study: The cohort comprised a couple of women and a few men. Their ages spanned 18 to 49 years. Study observations and caveats: A handful of donors had about 5.1% of their naive CD4 clonotypes in common.

A note on this clone: Its antigen remains unknown.

Trimming pared 7 bases from V and 6 bases from J, leaving 6 bases between. Germline CDR1 reads SNHLY; CDR2 reads FYNNEI. This CDR3 comprises 11 residues. Using immunoSEQ multiplex PCR, the repertoire was profiled, and TCRdb retains in-frame clones only, with some absent. The table shows a few million clones, with around 92% occurring only once. This sequence originates from a man younger than 30 in good health. Some clones in this sample may be carry-over from other donors' samples. Sequencing input: naive CD4+ T cells from PBMCs. Specified subset: CD45RA+ positively selected. This chain uses TRBV2 with TRBJ2-2, with D uncertain. CDR3 loop: CASKYAGELFF. CDR3 bases: TGTGCCAGCAAATACGCCGGGGAGCTGTTTTTT.